Below, 21 T cell receptor beta chains from the same sample are listed, as sequenced in a study of T cell responses to AZD1222 COVID-19 vaccine. Clones were read by immunoSEQ multiplex PCR, and TCRdb kept only the in-frame ones, dropping some. Here the sample spans approximately 120,000 clones, roughly 84% being singletons. Sequencing used peripheral blood, obtained 28 days after the second AZD1222 dose. These TCRs come from an adult who received the AZD1222 COVID-19 vaccine.

V is TRBV5-1 and J is TRBJ2-5; D is unresolved. CDR1 is SGHRS, CDR2 YFSETQ, per germline. Trimming left V 1 base short and J 3 bases short, with 10 bases between. The CDR3 contains 14 residues. This chain's CDR3 is CASSLNSDKETQYF. The CDR3 nucleotides read TGCGCCAGCAGCTTGAACTCAGATAAAGAGACCCAGTACTTC.

The chain couples TRBV2 to TRBJ1-2; 8 bases match TRBD1. The V gene end was trimmed by 7 bases and the J gene end by 8 bases; junction bases not matched to a gene: 6. This CDR3 has 12 amino acids. Germline CDR1 is SNHLY and CDR2 is FYNNEI. The DNA of the CDR3 is TGTGCCAGCAACCAGGACAGGGAGGGCTACACCTTC. Amino acid sequence: CASNQDREGYTF.

The chain is built from TRBV7-9 and TRBJ2-7; no clear D. The CDR3 loop spans 13 amino acids. The germline gives CDR1 SEHNR, CDR2 FQNEAQ (reference sequence). The V end was cut by 8 bases, the J end by 0 bases, with 11 bases between. The CDR3 here is CASVATASYEQYF. Written as DNA, the CDR3 is TGTGCCAGCGTAGCCACCGCCTCCTACGAGCAGTACTTC.

The chain combines TRBV2 with TRBJ1-5; 7 bases agree with TRBD1. The CDR3 is made up of 15 amino acids. V shed 7 bases and J 2 bases; nucleotides not matched to a gene: 8. CDR1 is SNHLY and CDR2 is FYNNEI in the germline V gene. The CDR3 loop is CASTGGQLGNQPQHF. CDR3 sequence (DNA): TGTGCCAGCACCGGGGGACAGCTCGGCAATCAGCCCCAGCATTTT.

The chain carries TRBV29-1 and TRBJ2-2; D perhaps matches TRBD1 (5 bases). CDR3 length: 13 amino acids. With 5 bases removed from V and 4 bases from J, the gap between germline ends came to 11 bases. The germline gives CDR1 SQVTM, CDR2 ANQGSEA. CDR3 amino acids: CSVSRATTGELFF. In DNA, the CDR3 is TGCAGCGTTAGCAGGGCGACCACCGGGGAGCTGTTTTTT.

The chain joins TRBV2 to TRBJ1-1; D is undetermined. The CDR3 consists of 14 residues. The germline V and J ends were trimmed by 6 bases and 0 bases, with 11 bases remaining between them. Germline assignment: CDR1 SNHLY and CDR2 FYNNEI. Written as DNA, the CDR3 is TGTGCCAGCAGGACCGGCCTGATGAACACTGAAGCTTTCTTT. This gives the protein CASRTGLMNTEAFF.

The chain is built from TRBV19 and TRBJ2-7; 11 bases are shared with TRBD1. The CDR3 is made up of 14 amino acids. Germline-derived CDR1 and CDR2 are LNHDA and SQIVND (reference sequence). J was trimmed by 6 bases and V by 6 bases; bases with no gene match: 7. DNA of the CDR3: TGTGCCAGTAGAGCCGGGACAGGGGGTGGCGAGCAGTACTTC. It translates to CASRAGTGGGEQYF. The full variable domain, its missing parts supplied by reference TRBV19 and TRBJ2-7, is DGGITQSPKYLFRKEGQNVTLSCEQNLNHDAMYWYRQDPGQGLRLIYYSQIVNDFQKGDIAEGYSVSREKKESFPLTVTSAQKNPTAFYLCASRAGTGGGEQYFGPGTRLTVT.

The sample holds one count of this clone. This chain connects TRBV27 to TRBJ1-2; D gene unclear. Trimming took 5 bases from V and 4 from J, leaving 8 bases between them. Germline CDR1 reads MNHEY; CDR2 reads SMNVEV (reference sequence). The CDR3 consists of 12 residues. The CDR3 DNA follows: TGTGCCAGCAGTCCGGACTTCTATGGCTACACCTTC. It specifies CASSPDFYGYTF.

This clone has only a few counts. The chain carries TRBV9 and TRBJ1-2; 9 nucleotides match TRBD1. This CDR3 spans 16 amino acids. CDR1 is SGDLS and CDR2 is YYNGEE in the germline V gene. V lost 3 bases to trimming and J lost 0 bases; unmatched junction nucleotides: 6. CDR3 in amino acids: CASSGPGQGTNYGYTF. The CDR3 nucleotides are TGTGCCAGCAGCGGCCCGGGACAGGGAACTAACTATGGCTACACCTTC.

The gene calls are TRBV6-2 or TRBV6-3 and TRBJ1-1, with 8 positions matching TRBD1. The CDR3 is 14 residues long. The germline gives CDR1 MNHEY, CDR2 SVGEGT. Losses at the gene ends were 3 bases for V and 11 bases for J; bases not matched to a gene: 11. CDR3 DNA sequence: TGTGCCAGCAGTTATCCCCGCCCGGACAGGGCTGCTTTCTTT. It yields the protein CASSYPRPDRAAFF.

This rearrangement joins TRBV15 to TRBJ1-5; 11 positions match TRBD1. The V gene end was trimmed by 3 bases and the J gene end by 3 bases; junction bases not matched to a gene: 1. Looked up from germline, CDR1 is LNHNV and CDR2 is YYDKDF (reference sequence). This CDR3 is built from 15 residues. The CDR3 loop is CATSRDRGLNQPQHF. In nucleotides, the CDR3 is TGTGCCACCAGCAGGGACAGGGGGCTCAATCAGCCCCAGCATTTT. Filled out from reference TRBV15 and TRBJ1-5, the complete variable domain reads DAMVIQNPRYQVTQFGKPVTLSCSQTLNHNVMYWYQQKSSQAPKLLFHYYDKDFNNEADTPDNFQSRRPNTSFCFLDIRSPGLGDTAMYLCATSRDRGLNQPQHFGDGTRLSIL.

The chain has TRBV6-5 and TRBJ2-7; D not resolved. The CDR3 spans 14 residues. Germline CDR1 MNHEY, CDR2 SVGAGI. The ends were cut back, 2 bases at V and 7 bases at J, with 15 bases in the middle. The CDR3 bases are TGTGCCAGCAGTTACAACCGGGCCCCGGCGGAGCAGTACTTC. It encodes CASSYNRAPAEQYF.

This clone was observed a handful of times. The chain is built from TRBV2 and TRBJ1-4; 9 positions agree with TRBD1. Germline-derived CDR1 and CDR2 are SNHLY and FYNNEI. V dropped 10 bases and J dropped 8; count of bases not matched to a gene: 5. The CDR3 is 12 amino acids. The CDR3, as DNA: TGTGCCACACAGGGGGCAGGGGAAAAACTGTTTTTT. Translating it yields CATQGAGEKLFF.

The chain uses TRBV19 and TRBJ1-2, with D possibly being TRBD1 (6 bases). The CDR3 loop spans 14 amino acids. V was shortened by 11 bases and J by 3 bases, with 19 bases between the two germline ends. The germline gives CDR1 LNHDA, CDR2 SQIVND (reference sequence). CDR3 region: CARWGRQQDYGYTF. CDR3 nucleotide sequence: TGTGCCCGTTGGGGGCGCCAACAAGACTATGGCTACACCTTC.

The chain links TRBV20-1 to TRBJ2-1; D not resolved. Trimming removed 6 bases at V and 8 bases at J, with 8 bases between. The CDR3 runs to 10 residues. Germline V gives CDR1 DFQATT, CDR2 SNEGSKA (reference sequence). CDR3 region: CSANGHEQFF. The CDR3 nucleotides read TGCAGTGCCAACGGCCATGAGCAGTTCTTC.

This clone was seen more than once but under ten times. This chain uses TRBV7-2 with TRBJ1-6, with D perhaps TRBD1 (5 bases). V lost 5 bases, J lost 9 bases, and 11 bases lay in between. Germline V gives CDR1 SGHTA, CDR2 FQGNSA. The CDR3 has 13 amino acids. CDR3 sequence: CASSPRQISPLHF. The CDR3, as DNA: TGTGCCAGCAGCCCCCGACAGATTTCACCCCTCCACTTT.

Notes on this clone: The identical CDR3 is also encoded by other nucleotide sequences in the sample. The chain recombines TRBV4-1 with TRBJ1-2; D is unclear. Per germline, CDR1 MGHRA and CDR2 YSYEKL. Trimming took 0 bases from V and 4 from J, leaving 12 bases between them. The CDR3 covers 15 residues. This chain's CDR3 is CASSQEPRGSYGYTF. CDR3 DNA: TGCGCCAGCAGCCAAGAACCTCGAGGTAGCTATGGCTACACCTTC.

The chain has TRBV5-1 and TRBJ2-5, with D tentatively TRBD1 (5 bases). The germline gives CDR1 SGHRS, CDR2 YFSETQ. CDR3 length: 15 residues. Trimming took 5 bases from V and 1 from J, leaving 15 bases between them. For the CDR3, the DNA is TGCGCCAGCAGGTGGCCGTCAGGGCCCCAAGAGACCCAGTACTTC. Its translation is CASRWPSGPQETQYF.

The chain joins TRBV6-5 to TRBJ2-7, with D perhaps TRBD1 or TRBD2 (5 bases each). Germline V gene sequence: CDR1 MNHEY, CDR2 SVGAGI. The CDR3 extends over 14 amino acids. The V end lost 2 bases, the J end lost 4 bases, and 12 bases lay between the germline ends. The CDR3 loop reads CASSYGRGRYEQYF. The CDR3 DNA reads TGTGCCAGCAGTTACGGTAGGGGACGGTACGAGCAGTACTTC.

The rearrangement joins TRBV6-6 to TRBJ1-5; D is unclear. The CDR3 consists of 12 residues. Germline V lookup: CDR1 MNHNY, CDR2 SVGAGI (reference sequence). The V gene lost 10 bases and the J gene lost 9 bases, with 16 bases spanning the gap. The CDR3 loop is CATVRSDGPQHF. The CDR3 DNA is TGTGCCACCGTGCGTTCGGATGGGCCCCAGCATTTT.

V usage is TRBV7-9 and J usage is TRBJ2-7; perhaps D is TRBD1 or TRBD2 (6 bases each). V lost 2 bases and J lost 5, with 13 bases in between. Looked up from germline, CDR1 is SEHNR and CDR2 is FQNEAQ (reference sequence). This CDR3 contains 14 residues. CDR3 loop: CASSLSNREDEQYF. The DNA of the CDR3 is TGTGCCAGCAGCTTATCAAACAGGGAGGACGAGCAGTACTTC.